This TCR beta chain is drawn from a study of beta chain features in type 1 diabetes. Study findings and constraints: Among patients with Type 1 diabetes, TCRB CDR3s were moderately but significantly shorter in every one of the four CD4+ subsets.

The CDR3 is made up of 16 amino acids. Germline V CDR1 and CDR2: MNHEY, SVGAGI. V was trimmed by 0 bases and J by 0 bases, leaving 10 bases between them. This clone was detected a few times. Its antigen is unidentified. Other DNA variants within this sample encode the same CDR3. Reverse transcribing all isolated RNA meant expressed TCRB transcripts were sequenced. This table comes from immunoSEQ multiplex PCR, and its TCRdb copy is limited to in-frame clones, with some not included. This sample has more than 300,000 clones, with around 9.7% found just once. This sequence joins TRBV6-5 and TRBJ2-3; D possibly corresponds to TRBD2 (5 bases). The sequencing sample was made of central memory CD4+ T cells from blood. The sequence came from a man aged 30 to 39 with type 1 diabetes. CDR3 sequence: CASSYSGRTSTDTQYF. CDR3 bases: TGTGCCAGCAGTTACTCAGGACGGACTAGCACAGATACGCAGTATTTT.